The 13 T cell receptor beta chains below were found in one sample sequenced in a study of Graves' ophthalmopathy and Graves' hyperthyroidism. RNA transcripts provided the template for amplifying TCR beta CDR3 regions. Second-round multiplex PCR came after first-round RT-PCR with HTBI primers. One entry per CDR3 protein results from TCRdb running MiXCR on the multiplex PCR reads. The data hold 350,000 to 400,000 distinct CDR3 sequences, with 15% observed a single time. The material sequenced was peripheral blood. The source of these receptors is a woman aged 18-30 years with stable Graves' hyperthyroidism.

This clonotype was counted ten times or more. The V gene is TRBV2, the J gene TRBJ1-5; no clear D. V was clipped by 5 bases and J by 6 bases, with 11 bases between them. There are 13 residues in the CDR3. Germline lookup yields CDR1 SNHLY and CDR2 FYNNEI. In nucleotides, the CDR3 is TGTGCCAGCAGTCAAAGGTTAAGTCAGCCCCAGCATTTT. Translation: CASSQRLSQPQHF.

This clonotype was counted at least ten times. The chain recombines TRBV6-2 or TRBV6-3 with TRBJ2-7, with a weak D call TRBD1 (7 bases). Germline V lookup: CDR1 MNHEY, CDR2 SVGEGT. The V end was cut by 2 bases, the J end by 4 bases, with 12 bases between. The CDR3 runs to 14 residues. The CDR3 coding sequence is TGTGCCAGCAGTTACCAGCAGGGGGGTTACGAGCAGTACTTC. Translation gives CASSYQQGGYEQYF.

This clonotype occurred many times. The V call is TRBV9, the J call TRBJ1-1; D gene uncertain. Trimming cost V 3 bases and J 2 bases, with 11 bases left between them. The CDR3 is 14 residues long. Germline values: CDR1 SGDLS, CDR2 YYNGEE. The CDR3 region has the DNA TGTGCCAGCAGCGCGCTTACAGCTAACACTGAAGCTTTCTTT. Residues: CASSALTANTEAFF.

This clonotype came up many times. V and J are TRBV5-1 and TRBJ2-7; TRBD1 aligns across 8 bases. Trimming took 7 bases from V and 1 from J; bases not matched to a gene: 7. The CDR3 is 14 residues long. CDR1 is SGHRS, CDR2 YFSETQ, per germline. The CDR3 DNA reads as TGCGCCAGCGGCCGGGACAGGACTTCCTACGAGCAGTACTTC. Translated, it gives CASGRDRTSYEQYF.

This clonotype was found many times. The chain couples TRBV7-2 to TRBJ1-2; D not resolved. Germline CDR1 is SGHTA and CDR2 is FQGNSA. V lost 1 base, J lost 9 bases, and 15 bases lay in between. The CDR3 has 14 amino acids. The CDR3 loop reads CASSLGQRRISYTF. DNA for the CDR3: TGTGCCAGCAGCTTAGGTCAGAGGAGGATTAGCTACACCTTC. Drawing the rest from reference TRBV7-2 and TRBJ1-2, the complete variable domain is GAGVSQSPSNKVTEKGKDVELRCDPISGHTALYWYRQSLGQGLEFLIYFQGNSAPDKSGLPSDRFSAERTGGSVSTLTIQRTQQEDSAVYLCASSLGQRRISYTFGSGTRLTVV.

This clonotype was counted once. Given a much more abundant clone one base away, this may be a read error. The gene calls are TRBV12-3 or TRBV12-4 and TRBJ1-2, with 12 bases identical to TRBD1. The CDR3 length is 14 residues. CDR3 bases: TGTGCCAGCAGTTTTGGGACAGGGGGCCGTGGCTACAGCTTC. Amino acid sequence: CASSFGTGGRGYSF.

This clonotype occurred many times. V and J are TRBV5-1 and TRBJ1-5; D perhaps matches TRBD1 (5 bases). The germline CDR1 and CDR2 sequences are SGHRS and YFSETQ. The CDR3 runs 14 residues. Trimming cost V 4 bases and J 7 bases, with 15 bases left between them. CDR3 sequence: CASSPAGEGQPQHF. Here the CDR3 DNA reads TGCGCCAGCAGCCCGGCGGGGGAAGGGCAGCCCCAGCATTTT.

This clonotype was found a few times. The genes are TRBV27 and TRBJ1-5; D is perhaps TRBD1 (6 bases). Between the trimmed V and J ends, which lost 4 bases and 1 base, there was a span of 11 bases. Germline loops: CDR1 MNHEY, CDR2 SMNVEV (reference sequence). The CDR3 sequence is 15 residues long. CDR3 sequence: CASSYQGRSNQPQHF. The CDR3 coding sequence is TGTGCCAGCAGTTACCAGGGGAGAAGCAATCAGCCCCAGCATTTT.

This clonotype was recorded at least ten times. V is TRBV24-1 and J is TRBJ1-3; D is undetermined. CDR1 is KGHDR, CDR2 SFDVKD, per germline. The length of the CDR3 is 12 residues. Trimming removed 1 base from V and 8 bases from J, with 5 bases in between. CDR3 in DNA: TGTGCCACCAGTGATTTTGCCGACACCATATATTTT. This sequence encodes CATSDFADTIYF.

V usage is TRBV12-3 or TRBV12-4 and J usage is TRBJ2-2, with TRBD2 matching 7 bases. After removal of 7 bases from V and 1 base from J, the junction contained 9 bases not matched to a gene. This CDR3 spans 16 amino acids. The CDR3 DNA follows: TGTGCCAGCACCCCTAAGGGCGGGGGGAACACCGGGGAGCTGTTTTTT. This translates into CASTPKGGGNTGELFF.

The chain employs TRBV12-5 and TRBJ2-2; 8 nucleotides match TRBD2. The length of the CDR3 is 17 residues. Trimming removed 7 bases from V and 7 bases from J; junction bases left unmatched: 17. CDR1 and CDR2 (germline): LGHNT, FRNRAP. In DNA form, the CDR3 reads TGTGCTAGTGCCCTCCTCGGGGGGGGGGGCCCCATCGGGGAGCTGTTTTTT. Its translation is CASALLGGGGPIGELFF.

This clonotype was counted ten times or more. The rearrangement uses TRBV12-3 or TRBV12-4 and TRBJ2-5; D unclear. CDR3 length: 12 residues. V lost 3 bases and J 5 bases, leaving 7 bases between the germline ends. The CDR3 region is CASSFPGETQYF. Written as DNA, the CDR3 is TGTGCCAGCAGTTTCCCTGGGGAGACCCAGTACTTC.

This clonotype appeared a few times. The chain couples TRBV3-1 to TRBJ1-2; D is undetermined. CDR1 and CDR2 (germline): LGHDT, YNNKEL (reference sequence). V lost 4 bases to trimming and J lost 0 bases, with 15 bases between them. There are 16 residues in the CDR3. The CDR3 loop is CASSLGSGLSNYGYTF. CDR3 DNA: TGTGCCAGCAGCCTGGGATCCGGACTCTCTAACTATGGCTACACCTTC.